This is a list of T cell receptor beta chains from one sample in a study of blood T cell repertoires in COVID-19. Assay: immunoSEQ multiplex PCR; the TCRdb copy retains only in-frame clones and omits some. The sample yields over 100,000 clones, approximately 87% seen once. Sequencing was performed on peripheral blood. These receptor sequences come from a woman aged 55-69 years with acute or convalescent COVID-19. The CDR3 runs from the conserved cysteine through the conserved F or W. A D gene is named only where the DNA matches it firmly. Size values are once, few and many counts, or a class for expanded clones, and some rows have none.

clone size	V gene	J gene	D gene	CDR3 DNA	CDR3 protein
-	TRBV28	TRBJ2-4	-	TGTGCCAGCGGTGGGGCGGACGCTACCTTAGCCAAAAACATTCAGTACTTC	CASGGADATLAKNIQYF
-	TRBV13	TRBJ2-5	-	TGTGCCAGCAGCTTATCGAGGGCGATGGAGACCCAGTACTTC	CASSLSRAMETQYF
once	TRBV6-2/TRBV6-3	TRBJ2-7	TRBD2	TGTGCCAGCAGTTGGGGGACTAGCGGGAGTAGCGAGCAGTACTTC	CASSWGTSGSSEQYF
-	TRBV5-6	TRBJ1-4	-	TGTGCCAGCAGCTTGGCCTATAGGGGTAGTGAAAAACTGTTTTTT	CASSLAYRGSEKLFF
-	TRBV9	TRBJ2-6	TRBD2	TGTGCCAGCAGCGTTAGCGGGAGACCCTCTGGGGCCAACGTCCTGACTTTC	CASSVSGRPSGANVLTF
-	TRBV7-2	TRBJ2-1	-	TGTGCCAGCAGCACGGACAGTTCGAATGAGCAGTTCTTC	CASSTDSSNEQFF
-	TRBV28	TRBJ2-3	-	TGTGCCAGCAACACAAGAGGCAGACGGGGCACAGATACGCAGTATTTT	CASNTRGRRGTDTQYF
few	TRBV18	TRBJ2-7	-	TGTGCCAGCTCACCGCTTGGTAGCCGGGAAAAACCCTACGAGCAGTACTTC	CASSPLGSREKPYEQYF
-	TRBV5-4	TRBJ2-3	TRBD2	TGTGCCAGCAGCTTGGAAGCGGGGGGCACAGATACGCAGTATTTT	CASSLEAGGTDTQYF
-	TRBV5-6	TRBJ1-6	-	TGTGCCAGCAGCTTGGGGCATAATTCACCCCTCCACTTT	CASSLGHNSPLHF
few	TRBV9	TRBJ2-1	-	TGTGCCAGCAGCGTAGACTCTTGGGAGCAGTTCTTC	CASSVDSWEQFF
-	TRBV24-1	TRBJ2-7	-	TGTGCCACCAGTGATTCGGCCCAGGGGTCCCACGAGCAGTACTTC	CATSDSAQGSHEQYF
-	TRBV28	TRBJ2-6	-	TGTGCCAGCCACGGTGGGGCCAACGTCCTGACTTTC	CASHGGANVLTF
-	TRBV5-6	TRBJ2-1	-	TGTGCCAGCAGTTACCCCCCTCTACATGAGCAGTTCTTC	CASSYPPLHEQFF
-	TRBV28	TRBJ1-2	TRBD1	TGTGCCAGCAGTTTTAACCAGGGGGCTTCAAGTGGCTACACCTTC	CASSFNQGASSGYTF
-	TRBV19	TRBJ1-4	TRBD1	TGTGCCAGTAGCAGGGACAGGCCCCAGACCGCAACTAATGAAAAACTGTTTTTT	CASSRDRPQTATNEKLFF
-	TRBV7-3	TRBJ1-1	-	TGTGCCAGCAGCTTGGTTCGGGACACTGAAGCTTTCTTT	CASSLVRDTEAFF
once	TRBV27	TRBJ2-1	TRBD2	TGTGCCAGCAGCCGACTAGCGGGAGGTAGTTTGAATGAGCAGTTCTTC	CASSRLAGGSLNEQFF
-	TRBV3-1/TRBV3-2	TRBJ1-3	-	TGTGCCAGCAGCCAAGCAGGGACTGGAAACACCATATATTTT	CASSQAGTGNTIYF
-	TRBV12-3/TRBV12-4	TRBJ1-5	TRBD1	TGTGCCAGCAGTACAGGGGGAGATCAGCCCCAGCATTTT	CASSTGGDQPQHF
once	TRBV4-3	TRBJ2-7	-	TGCGCCAGCAGCCAGGGACACGGGGCAGGTAACCGTTACGAGCAGTACTTC	CASSQGHGAGNRYEQYF
-	TRBV28	TRBJ1-2	TRBD1	TGTGCCAGCAGTTCTGGACAGGGTCCCTATGGCTACACCTTC	CASSSGQGPYGYTF
-	TRBV11-2	TRBJ1-2	TRBD1	TGTGCCAGCAGCCAGGGGGGTGGCTACACCTTC	CASSQGGGYTF
few	TRBV6-5	TRBJ1-1	-	TGTGCCAGCAGTTACAATCCAGGGACTGAAGCTTTCTTT	CASSYNPGTEAFF
-	TRBV11-2	TRBJ1-6	TRBD1	TGTGCCAGCACCAACGACAGGGGCGGTAATTCACCCCTCCACTTT	CASTNDRGGNSPLHF
-	TRBV12-5	TRBJ2-2	-	TGTGCTAGTGTTATGAACACCGGGGAGCTGTTTTTT	CASVMNTGELFF
-	TRBV7-2	TRBJ1-2	-	TGTGCCAGCAGCCCCCCGGGACTCCCTTTCTATGGCTACACCTTC	CASSPPGLPFYGYTF
-	TRBV6-2/TRBV6-3	TRBJ2-7	-	TGTGCCAGCAGTGGGCAGGGCTACGAGCAGTACTTC	CASSGQGYEQYF
once	TRBV28	TRBJ1-3	-	TGTGCCAGCGCATCTCAAAGGGGGAACTCTGGAAACACCATATATTTT	CASASQRGNSGNTIYF
-	TRBV6-1	TRBJ1-6	-	TGTGCCAGCAGTGAAGCGTTGGGAGAAGGGAATTCACCCCTCCACTTT	CASSEALGEGNSPLHF
-	TRBV3-1/TRBV3-2	TRBJ2-7	TRBD2	TGTGCCAGCAGCCAATTCAGCGGGGAGAGCTACGAGCAGTACTTC	CASSQFSGESYEQYF
-	TRBV4-3	TRBJ2-5	TRBD1	TGCGCCAGCAGCCCCGCCAGGGGGGAGACCCAGTACTTC	CASSPARGETQYF
-	TRBV6-5	TRBJ2-7	-	TGTGCCAGCAGTTTGGCGGCTTACGAGCAGTACTTC	CASSLAAYEQYF
few	TRBV7-8	TRBJ2-7	TRBD1	TGTGCCAGCAGCCCGAGGCATCGGGACAGGGTCCACGAGCAGTACTTC	CASSPRHRDRVHEQYF
-	TRBV2	TRBJ1-3	-	TGTGCCAGCAGTGTAGGGGCCGGAAACACCATATATTTT	CASSVGAGNTIYF
-	TRBV7-9	TRBJ2-3	TRBD2	TGTGCCAGCAGCTGGGGACTAGCGGGAGATGCAGATACGCAGTATTTT	CASSWGLAGDADTQYF
few	TRBV19	TRBJ2-4	-	TGTGCCAGTAGTCCATGGACTGCCCAGACTCAAAACATTCAGTACTTC	CASSPWTAQTQNIQYF
once	TRBV20-1	TRBJ1-1	-	TGCAGTGCCTTGTTAGGGGTGCGTGCTTTCTTT	CSALLGVRAFF
-	TRBV2	TRBJ2-7	TRBD2	TGTGCCAGCCAACCAGCGGGGGCGAGATACGAGCAGTACTTC	CASQPAGARYEQYF
-	TRBV19	TRBJ1-2	TRBD1	TGTGCCAGTAGTTACCGGGACAGATCCTATGGCTACACCTTC	CASSYRDRSYGYTF
-	TRBV2	TRBJ1-1	TRBD1	TGTGCCAGCGGGACAGATATGAACACTGAAGCTTTCTTT	CASGTDMNTEAFF
-	TRBV16	TRBJ1-3	-	TGTGCCAGCAGCCAATCGGCATCCTCTGGAAACACCATATATTTT	CASSQSASSGNTIYF